This entry describes one TCR beta chain. TCRdb's copy holds only in-frame clones and misses some; the assay was immunoSEQ multiplex PCR. The sample gives under 40,000 clones, 79% of which show up once; approximately 5% is in the top ten. The data were obtained in a study of memory CD4+ T cells and cytomegalovirus serostatus. This CDR3 region has 14 residues. Germline CDR1 reads ENHRY; CDR2 reads SYGVKD. The junction had 7 bases not matched to a gene; V was cut back by 6 bases and J by 6 bases. The sort gate was single viable CD3+CD4+CD8-CD45RO+ cells for memory CD4+ T cells. Serum IgG to CMV pp150, pp28, p38 and p52 defined serostatus.

The gene calls are TRBV10-3 and TRBJ2-5; 10 bases align to TRBD2. The sequenced material came from memory CD4+ T cells from blood. This TCR was sampled from an adult in good health and CMV-seropositive. This CDR3 is CAISTSGNTQTQYF. CDR3 coding DNA: TGTGCCATCAGCACTAGCGGGAATACACAGACCCAGTACTTC.